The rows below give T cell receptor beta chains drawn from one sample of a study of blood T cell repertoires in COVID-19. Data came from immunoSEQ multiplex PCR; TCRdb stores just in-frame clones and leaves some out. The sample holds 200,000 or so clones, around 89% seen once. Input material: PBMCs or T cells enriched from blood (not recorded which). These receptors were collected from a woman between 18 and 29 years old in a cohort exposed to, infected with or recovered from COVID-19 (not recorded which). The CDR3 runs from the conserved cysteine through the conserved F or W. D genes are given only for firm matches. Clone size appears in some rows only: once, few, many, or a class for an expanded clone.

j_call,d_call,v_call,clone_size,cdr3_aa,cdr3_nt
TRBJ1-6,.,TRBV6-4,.,CASSVESSYNSPLHF,TGTGCCAGCAGTGTGGAGAGCTCCTATAATTCACCCCTCCACTTT
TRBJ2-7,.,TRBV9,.,CASSVAVGATYEQYF,TGTGCCAGCAGCGTAGCTGTGGGGGCCACCTACGAGCAGTACTTC
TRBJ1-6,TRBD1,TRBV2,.,CASSDGGDRESNSPLHF,TGTGCCAGCAGTGACGGGGGTGACAGGGAGAGTAATTCACCCCTCCACTTT
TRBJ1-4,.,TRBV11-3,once,CASSLGVEEGNEKLFF,TGTGCCAGCAGCTTAGGGGTCGAGGAGGGAAATGAAAAACTGTTTTTT
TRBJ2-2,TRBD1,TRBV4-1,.,CASSQEPGQLTGELFF,TGCGCCAGCAGCCAAGAACCGGGACAGCTCACCGGGGAGCTGTTTTTT
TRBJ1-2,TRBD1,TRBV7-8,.,CASSAQWGQGGYGYTF,TGTGCCAGCAGCGCCCAGTGGGGACAGGGGGGCTATGGCTACACCTTC
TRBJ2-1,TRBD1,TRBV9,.,CASSARDRGYNEQFF,TGTGCCAGCAGCGCCCGGGACAGGGGGTACAATGAGCAGTTCTTC
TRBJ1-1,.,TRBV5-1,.,CASSFQGDTEAFF,TGCGCCAGCAGCTTTCAGGGCGACACTGAAGCTTTCTTT
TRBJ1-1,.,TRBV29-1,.,CSGTSSGGFNTEAFF,TGCAGCGGGACCTCTAGCGGGGGTTTTAACACTGAAGCTTTCTTT
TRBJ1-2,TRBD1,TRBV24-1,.,CATSDRGGNGYTF,TGTGCCACCAGTGATCGAGGGGGCAATGGCTACACCTTC
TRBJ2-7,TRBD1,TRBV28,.,CASSLSSFGTGHYEQYF,TGTGCCAGCAGTCTATCTTCCTTCGGGACAGGGCACTACGAGCAGTACTTC
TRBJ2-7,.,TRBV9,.,CASSVAGFAPLEQYF,TGTGCCAGCAGCGTAGCGGGATTTGCCCCCCTCGAGCAGTACTTC
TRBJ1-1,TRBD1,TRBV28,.,CASRVTGGDTEAFF,TGTGCCAGCAGGGTGACAGGGGGGGACACTGAAGCTTTCTTT
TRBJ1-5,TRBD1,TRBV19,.,CASSMRQGGQPQHF,TGTGCCAGTAGTATGAGGCAGGGGGGCCAGCCCCAGCATTTT
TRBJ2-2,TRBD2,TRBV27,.,CASSWRGGVGELFF,TGTGCCAGCAGTTGGAGGGGAGGGGTCGGGGAGCTGTTTTTT
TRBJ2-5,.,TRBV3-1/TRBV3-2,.,CASSLGGVETQYF,TGTGCCAGCAGCCTCGGAGGAGTGGAGACCCAGTACTTC
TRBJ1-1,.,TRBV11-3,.,CASSLGGDGTEAFF,TGTGCCAGCAGCTTAGGAGGCGATGGCACTGAAGCTTTCTTT
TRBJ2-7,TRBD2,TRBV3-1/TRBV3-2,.,CASSQDSSGGSYEQYF,TGTGCCAGCAGCCAGGACAGTAGCGGGGGTTCCTACGAGCAGTACTTC
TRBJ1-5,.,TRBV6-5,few,CASSYRESNQPQHF,TGTGCCAGCAGTTATAGGGAGAGCAATCAGCCCCAGCATTTT
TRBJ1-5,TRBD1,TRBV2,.,CASSGTGGYQPQHF,TGTGCCAGCAGTGGGACAGGGGGCTATCAGCCCCAGCATTTT
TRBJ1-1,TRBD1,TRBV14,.,CASSPATGEGRTEAFF,TGTGCCAGCAGCCCGGCCACAGGGGAAGGAAGGACTGAAGCTTTCTTT
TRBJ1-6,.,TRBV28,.,CASVDFYNSPLHF,TGTGCCAGCGTGGACTTTTATAATTCACCCCTCCACTTT
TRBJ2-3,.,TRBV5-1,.,CASSFRQADTQYF,TGCGCCAGCAGCTTTAGACAGGCAGATACGCAGTATTTT
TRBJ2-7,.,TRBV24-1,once,CATSDLEYPYEQYF,TGTGCCACCAGTGATTTGGAGTACCCCTACGAGCAGTACTTC
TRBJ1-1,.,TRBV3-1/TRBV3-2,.,CASRTGLNTEAFF,TGTGCCAGCCGGACGGGGTTGAACACTGAAGCTTTCTTT
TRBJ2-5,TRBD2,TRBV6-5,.,CASSLAGGTQETQYF,TGTGCCAGCAGTTTAGCGGGGGGTACTCAAGAGACCCAGTACTTC
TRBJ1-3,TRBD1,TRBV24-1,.,CATSAPWDSGNTIYF,TGTGCCACCAGTGCTCCATGGGACAGTGGAAACACCATATATTTT
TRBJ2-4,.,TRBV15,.,CATSPRVEVKNIQYF,TGTGCCACCTCCCCCCGGGTGGAGGTCAAAAACATTCAGTACTTC